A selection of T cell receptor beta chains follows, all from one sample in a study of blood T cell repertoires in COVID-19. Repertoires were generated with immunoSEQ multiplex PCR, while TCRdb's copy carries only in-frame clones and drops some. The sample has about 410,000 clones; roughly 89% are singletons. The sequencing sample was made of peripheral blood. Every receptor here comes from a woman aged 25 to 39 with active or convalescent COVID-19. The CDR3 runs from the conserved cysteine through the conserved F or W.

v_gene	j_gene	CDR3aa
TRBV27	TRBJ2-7	CASRQGAYEQYF
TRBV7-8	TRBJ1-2	CASTPADTDYGYTF
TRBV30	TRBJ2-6	CACLGSGGSGANVLTF
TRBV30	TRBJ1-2	CANSGIQMTGDYGYTF
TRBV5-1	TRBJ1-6	CASSLSGDSPLHF
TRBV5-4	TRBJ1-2	CASSPQGLYGYTF
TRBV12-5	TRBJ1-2	CASGLPFPGLSGYTF
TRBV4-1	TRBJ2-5	CASSPLMMQETQYF
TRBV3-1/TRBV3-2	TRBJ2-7	CASSPLAGAISYEQYF
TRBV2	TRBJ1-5	CASRGEGNQPQHF
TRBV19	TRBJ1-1	CASSDPSRNTEAFF
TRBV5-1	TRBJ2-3	CASSLEFLGTSDTQYF
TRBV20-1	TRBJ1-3	CSASYGTGYSGNTIYF
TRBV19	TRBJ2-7	CASSPLAGGSVEQYF
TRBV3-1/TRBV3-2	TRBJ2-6	CASSQRGTVSGANVLTF
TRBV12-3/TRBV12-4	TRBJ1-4	CATSWQAPEKLFF
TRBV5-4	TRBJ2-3	CASSRGLAKSTDTQYF
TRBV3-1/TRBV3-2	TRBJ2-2	CASSRGKITGELFF
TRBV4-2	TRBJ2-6	CASSQDWGPLTGANVLTF
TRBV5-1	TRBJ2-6	CASSLMSGGSGANVLTF
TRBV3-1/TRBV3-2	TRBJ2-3	CASSRGLASTDTQYF
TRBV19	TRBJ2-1	CASSDPGQAHNEQFF
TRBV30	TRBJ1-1	CASDRGEGNTEAFF
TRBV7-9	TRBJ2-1	CASSRTVGANNEQFF
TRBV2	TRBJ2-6	CASRRREAGANVLTF
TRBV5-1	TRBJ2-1	CASSLDLRLYEQFF
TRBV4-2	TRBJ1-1	CASSQDRDRDTEAFF
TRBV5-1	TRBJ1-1	CASSLAGFDTEAFF
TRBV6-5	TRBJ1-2	CASNSLGQGGYGYTF
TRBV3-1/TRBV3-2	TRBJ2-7	CASSQVAGGPGEQYF
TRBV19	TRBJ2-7	CASSTTGTEQYF
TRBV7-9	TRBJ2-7	CASSFLQFYEQYF
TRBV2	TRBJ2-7	CASSASGSSIEQYF
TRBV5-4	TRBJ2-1	CASSLEGSGTDNNEQFF
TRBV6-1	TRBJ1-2	CASSEGGALYGYTF
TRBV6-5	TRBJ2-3	CAALRVNPTDTQYF
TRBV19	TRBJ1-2	CASNKDRAGGYTF
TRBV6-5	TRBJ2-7	CASSYGAADTYEQYF
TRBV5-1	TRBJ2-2	CASSLEGQGTTGELFF
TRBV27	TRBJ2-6	CASSLVGTGHLARSGANVLTF
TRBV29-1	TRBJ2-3	CSALFQTSGASTDTQYF
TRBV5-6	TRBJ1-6	CASSWDRGNSPLHF
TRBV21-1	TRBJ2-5	CASRQTRQETQYF
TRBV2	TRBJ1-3	CASSDDRHRDTIYF
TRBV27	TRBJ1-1	CASSLGGRYTEAFF
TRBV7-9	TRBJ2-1	CASSLAGQGAYNEQFF
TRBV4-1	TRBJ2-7	CASSQERRGGTYEQYF
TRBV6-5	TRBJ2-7	CASRPEQGRYEQYF
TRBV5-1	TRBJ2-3	CASSSNTGHTDTQYF
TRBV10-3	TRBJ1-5	CATKGRTGASSNQPQHF
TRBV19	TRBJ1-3	CASSIKSGRSSGNTIYF
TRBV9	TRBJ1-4	CASSVKQTNEKLFF
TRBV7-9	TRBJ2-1	CASSPLAGGDSYNEQFF
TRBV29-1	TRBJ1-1	CSVRVLNTEAFF
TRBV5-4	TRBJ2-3	CASSSRLAEEGDTQYF
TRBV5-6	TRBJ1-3	CASSLGSSGNTIYF